The 24 T cell receptor beta chains presented below share a single source sample, sequenced in a study of blood T cell repertoires in COVID-19. Assay used: immunoSEQ multiplex PCR; TCRdb lists only in-frame clones, some missing. The table lists 85,000 to 95,000 clones, 75% to 90% of them singletons, with more than 4.5% in the top ten. Sample: peripheral blood. The receptors stem from a man aged 60-69 years with COVID-19, enrolled during active disease.

The chain joins TRBV3-1 (or the pseudogene TRBV3-2) to TRBJ2-7; D is unclear. The CDR3 extends over 12 amino acids. V was shortened by 6 bases and J by 2 bases, with 8 bases between the two germline ends. In germline, CDR1 is LGHDT, CDR2 YNNKEL (reference sequence). The CDR3 reads CASSFRAYEQYF. CDR3 coding DNA: TGTGCCAGCAGTTTCCGGGCCTACGAGCAGTACTTC.

The chain couples TRBV2 to TRBJ1-2; D remains unclear. Germline V lookup: CDR1 SNHLY, CDR2 FYNNEI. The CDR3 is made up of 15 amino acids. V lost 7 bases to trimming and J lost 5 bases, with 20 bases between them. The CDR3 coding sequence is TGTGCCAGCACTCAGGCGGGAGGACTAGGATATGGCTACACCTTC. Translation: CASTQAGGLGYGYTF.

The chain couples TRBV5-5 to TRBJ1-5, with D tentatively TRBD1 (5 bases). The CDR3 loop spans 14 amino acids. Between the trimmed V and J ends, which lost 4 bases and 7 bases, there was a span of 15 bases. The germline gives CDR1 SGHKS, CDR2 YYEKEE (reference sequence). The CDR3 nucleotides are TGTGCCAGCAGCGCCAGTCAGGGATACCAGCCCCAGCATTTT. Its protein product is CASSASQGYQPQHF.

The rearrangement uses TRBV5-1 and TRBJ2-2, with D possibly being TRBD1 (6 bases). V was cut by 4 bases and J by 4 bases, with 11 bases left in between. CDR1 and CDR2 from the germline V gene are SGHRS and YFSETQ. CDR3 length equals 14 residues. Written as DNA, the CDR3 is TGCGCCAGCAGCGAAACAGGGAGCACCGGGGAGCTGTTTTTT. Amino acids: CASSETGSTGELFF.

CDR3 bases: TGTGCCAGCACCAGGGGCCTGTCCAATTCACCCCTCCACTTT. It translates to CASTRGLSNSPLHF. The chain joins TRBV13 to TRBJ1-6, with a tentative D call TRBD1 (6 bases). Deletions cut 7 bases from V and 7 bases from J, with 14 bases between. Germline CDR1 PRHDT, CDR2 FYEKMQ (reference sequence). The CDR3 loop spans 14 amino acids.

This clone was seen a single time. V and J are TRBV19 and TRBJ1-5; tentatively, D is TRBD1 (6 bases). Trimming stripped 5 bases from V and 5 bases from J, with 19 bases between. The CDR3 is 16 residues long. CDR1 is LNHDA, CDR2 SQIVND, per germline (reference sequence). The CDR3 DNA sequence: TGTGCCAGTAGTCCGTCCCGGACAGAGAGCCATCAGCCCCAGCATTTT. Amino acids: CASSPSRTESHQPQHF.

This clone was detected only once. This chain joins TRBV10-3 and TRBJ2-5; D may be TRBD2 (6 bases). The CDR3 length is 13 residues. Germline V gene data show CDR1 as ENHRY and CDR2 as SYGVKD. V lost 2 bases to trimming and J lost 5 bases, with 9 bases between them. CDR3 amino acids: CAISERERETQYF. The CDR3, as DNA: TGTGCCATCAGTGAGCGGGAGAGGGAGACCCAGTACTTC.

This clone showed up just a few times. The CDR3 sequence is CASSISQATQPQHF. The CDR3 DNA sequence: TGTGCCAGTAGTATAAGTCAAGCGACTCAGCCCCAGCATTTT. The chain has TRBV19 and TRBJ1-5; D gene unclear. V lost 2 bases and J lost 6, with 11 bases in between. Germline loops: CDR1 LNHDA, CDR2 SQIVND (reference sequence). This CDR3 contains 14 residues.

In DNA, the CDR3 is TGTGCCAGCAGCTTGGAACCCAGGACTAACAATCAGCCCCAGCATTTT. This gives the protein CASSLEPRTNNQPQHF. This chain links TRBV5-6 with TRBJ1-5, with D uncertain. V lost 0 bases, J lost 3 bases, and 13 bases lay in between. CDR3 length: 16 amino acids. Germline V lookup: CDR1 SGHDT, CDR2 YYEEEE.

The J gene is TRBJ2-7, the V gene TRBV19, with 9 bases that match TRBD1. CDR1 LNHDA and CDR2 SQIVND come from the germline V gene (reference sequence). V lost 5 bases and J lost 6; bases outside the gene matches: 8. The CDR3 is 14 residues long. The CDR3 is CASSLDRGLSEQYF. The CDR3, as DNA: TGTGCCAGTAGTTTGGACAGGGGATTAAGCGAGCAGTACTTC.

The chain couples TRBV6-2 or TRBV6-3 to TRBJ2-2; TRBD2 agrees at 10 bases. Trimming took 2 bases from V and 4 from J; bases not matched to a gene: 7. Germline CDR1 MNHEY, CDR2 SVGEGT. The CDR3 totals 17 residues. CDR3 in DNA: TGTGCCAGCAGTTACCGCCCGGGACTAGCGCTCACCGGGGAGCTGTTTTTT. Its protein is CASSYRPGLALTGELFF.

This sequence joins TRBV24-1 and TRBJ1-5, with 8 bases matching TRBD1. There are 14 residues in the CDR3. In germline, CDR1 is KGHDR, CDR2 SFDVKD. V shed 4 bases and J 7 bases; nucleotides not matched to a gene: 5. CDR3 in DNA: TGTGCCACCAGTGAAACAGGGGGAGGACAGCCCCAGCATTTT. It translates to CATSETGGGQPQHF.

V gene TRBV18 combines with J gene TRBJ1-4; tentative D call: TRBD1 (5 bases). CDR3 length equals 15 residues. Per germline, CDR1 KGHSH and CDR2 LQKENI. The germline V and J ends were trimmed by 3 bases and 3 bases, with 11 bases remaining between them. The CDR3 bases are TGTGCCAGCTCACCGGTCCGGGGGGCTAATGAAAAACTGTTTTTT. This encodes CASSPVRGANEKLFF.

The genes are TRBV6-2 or TRBV6-3 and TRBJ2-1, with 8 bases matching TRBD2. Germline V gene data show CDR1 as MNHEY and CDR2 as SVGEGT. Trimming at V came to 6 bases and at J to 5 bases, leaving 9 bases not matched to a gene. The CDR3 contains 15 residues. The CDR3 region is CASSLSGSLNNEQFF. The CDR3 coding sequence is TGTGCCAGCAGCTTGAGCGGGAGTCTGAACAATGAGCAGTTCTTC.

This clone has only a few counts. This CDR3 reads CAGHGTSGSGGELFF. In DNA, the CDR3 is TGTGCCGGGCACGGGACTAGCGGGAGCGGCGGGGAGCTGTTTTTT. The chain links TRBV30 to TRBJ2-2; 14 nucleotides match TRBD2. The J segment lost 7 bases and the V segment lost 8 bases, leaving 9 bases of the junction unmatched. Germline CDR1 GTSNPN, CDR2 SVGIG (reference sequence). This CDR3 region has 15 residues.

This rearrangement joins TRBV27 to TRBJ2-7; the D gene is possibly TRBD2 (5 bases). The V end was cut by 1 base, the J end by 0 bases, with 16 bases between. In germline, CDR1 is MNHEY, CDR2 SMNVEV (reference sequence). The CDR3 runs 17 residues. Here the CDR3 reads CASSLFADGESSYEQYF. The CDR3 coding sequence is TGTGCCAGCAGTTTATTCGCCGACGGGGAAAGCTCCTACGAGCAGTACTTC.

This clone was picked up one time. The rearrangement links TRBV10-3 to TRBJ1-4; D gene unclear. Germline V gene sequence: CDR1 ENHRY, CDR2 SYGVKD. The germline V and J ends were trimmed by 3 bases and 5 bases, with 10 bases remaining between them. This CDR3 is 14 amino acids long. The DNA of the CDR3 is TGTGCCATCAGTGACGGGGTAACGAATGAAAAACTGTTTTTT. Protein sequence: CAISDGVTNEKLFF.

The chain couples TRBV2 to TRBJ2-3; TRBD2 is a possible D gene (5 bases). This CDR3 spans 15 amino acids. Germline values: CDR1 SNHLY, CDR2 FYNNEI. V dropped 5 bases and J dropped 0 bases, with 12 bases sitting between them. CDR3 nucleotides: TGTGCCAGCAGTCCGGACTGGACCAGCACAGATACGCAGTATTTT. Protein sequence: CASSPDWTSTDTQYF. Supplemented by reference TRBV2 and TRBJ2-3, the full variable domain reads EPEVTQTPSHQVTQMGQEVILRCVPISNHLYFYWYRQILGQKVEFLVSFYNNEISEKSEIFDDQFSVERPDGSNFTLKIRSTKLEDSAMYFCASSPDWTSTDTQYFGPGTRLTVL.

The chain employs TRBV24-1 and TRBJ2-7; 9 bases map to TRBD2. Germline trimming cut 3 bases from V and 1 base from J; bases unmatched to any gene: 6. The germline gives CDR1 KGHDR, CDR2 SFDVKD. The CDR3 length is 16 residues. CDR3 amino acids: CATSDETSGLSYEQYF. The CDR3 DNA sequence: TGTGCCACCAGTGATGAAACTAGCGGGCTATCCTACGAGCAGTACTTC.

V is TRBV5-1 and J is TRBJ1-2; no reliable D call. The CDR3 totals 13 residues. The germline CDR1 and CDR2 sequences are SGHRS and YFSETQ. The V end lost 0 bases, the J end lost 7 bases, and 10 bases lay between the germline ends. The CDR3 nucleotides are TGCGCCAGCAGCTTGGCCGGAGTGGGTGGCTACACCTTC. Residues: CASSLAGVGGYTF.

This clone was counted once. The J gene is TRBJ2-7, the V gene TRBV6-1; D is undetermined. CDR1 and CDR2 from the germline V gene are MNHNS and SASEGT. The V gene lost 2 bases and the J gene lost 3 bases, with 11 bases spanning the gap. The CDR3 spans 14 residues. In DNA, the CDR3 is TGTGCCAGCAGTGAATATTATAGCTTCTACGAGCAGTACTTC. Protein sequence: CASSEYYSFYEQYF.

The genes are TRBV7-9 and TRBJ1-5; D is undetermined. The germline V gene has CDR1 SEHNR and CDR2 FQNEAQ (reference sequence). The CDR3 spans 12 residues. With 4 bases removed from V and 10 bases from J, the gap between germline ends came to 11 bases. The CDR3 loop is CASSSGESPQHF. CDR3 coding DNA: TGTGCCAGCAGCTCCGGAGAAAGCCCCCAGCATTTT.

This clone was counted a single time. The V gene is TRBV18, the J gene TRBJ2-1; TRBD1 matches at 12 bases. The CDR3 sequence is 15 residues long. CDR1 and CDR2 from the germline V gene are KGHSH and LQKENI. With V trimmed by 0 bases and J by 10 bases, 4 bases remained unmatched. CDR3 region: CASSPPAGTGGEQFF. In DNA, the CDR3 is TGTGCCAGCTCACCACCGGCTGGGACAGGGGGCGAGCAGTTCTTC.

This chain joins TRBV7-6 and TRBJ2-2; no definite D call. The CDR3 sequence is 17 residues long. Germline CDR1 reads SGHVS; CDR2 reads FNYEAQ. The ends were cut back, 5 bases at V and 4 bases at J, with 20 bases in the middle. Here the CDR3 reads CASSTSLAAWSTGELFF. The CDR3 DNA sequence: TGTGCCAGCAGCACAAGCCTGGCAGCCTGGAGCACCGGGGAGCTGTTTTTT. Together with reference TRBV7-6 and TRBJ2-2, the CDR3 gives the full variable domain: GAGVSQSPRYKVTKRGQDVALRCDPISGHVSLYWYRQALGQGPEFLTYFNYEAQQDKSGLPNDRFSAERPEGSISTLTIQRTEQRDSAMYRCASSTSLAAWSTGELFFGEGSRLTVL.